This is a list of T cell receptor beta chains from one sample in a study of shared clonotypes between healthy human individuals. The data were produced by immunoSEQ multiplex PCR, yet TCRdb's version contains in-frame clones alone and is incomplete. The profile shows about 1.5 million clones, 95% to 99% of them singletons. Sequencing was performed on naive CD4+ T cells sorted from blood. The origin of the receptors is a man aged 25-45 years in good health. Both conserved end residues are part of each CDR3. Each record gives: V gene, J gene, D gene, clone size, CDR3 protein, CDR3 DNA. A D gene is named only where the DNA matches it firmly. Size is stated for part of the rows, as once, few or many counts, or as a class when the clone is expanded.

V: TRBV11-2; J: TRBJ2-5; D: .; size: .; CDR3: CASSQSPYSTQYF; DNA: TGTGCCAGCAGCCAATCCCCCTATTCGACCCAGTACTTC
V: TRBV5-4; J: TRBJ2-5; D: TRBD2; size: .; CDR3: CASSRGLAGENQETQYF; DNA: TGTGCCAGCAGCCGTGGACTAGCGGGAGAAAACCAAGAGACCCAGTACTTC
V: TRBV7-2; J: TRBJ2-5; D: TRBD1; size: .; CDR3: CASSLLWAGGEETQYF; DNA: TGTGCCAGCAGCCTCCTGTGGGCAGGGGGTGAAGAGACCCAGTACTTC
V: TRBV10-2; J: TRBJ2-7; D: TRBD2; size: .; CDR3: CASSESTRSSGRWYEQYF; DNA: TGCGCCAGCAGTGAGTCGACTCGAAGTAGCGGGAGGTGGTACGAGCAGTACTTC
V: TRBV7-9; J: TRBJ1-1; D: .; size: .; CDR3: CASSRKGGGTEAFF; DNA: TGTGCCAGCAGCAGAAAGGGGGGAGGGACTGAAGCTTTCTTT
V: TRBV5-4; J: TRBJ1-1; D: .; size: .; CDR3: CASSFGQMNTEAFF; DNA: TGTGCCAGCAGCTTCGGACAGATGAACACTGAAGCTTTCTTT
V: TRBV7-6; J: TRBJ1-1; D: .; size: .; CDR3: CASSLGSQGRDTEAFF; DNA: TGTGCCAGCAGCTTAGGTTCCCAGGGAAGGGACACTGAAGCTTTCTTT
V: TRBV5-1; J: TRBJ2-1; D: TRBD2; size: .; CDR3: CASRQAGTSNNEQFF; DNA: TGCGCCAGCAGGCAGGCCGGGACTAGCAACAATGAGCAGTTCTTC
V: TRBV11-2; J: TRBJ1-4; D: .; size: .; CDR3: CASSLVTGMPEKLFF; DNA: TGTGCCAGCAGCTTAGTTACAGGGATGCCTGAAAAACTGTTTTTT
V: TRBV19; J: TRBJ1-1; D: TRBD1; size: .; CDR3: CASSIHLGVRDREAFF; DNA: TGTGCCAGTAGTATACATCTGGGGGTCCGGGACAGGGAAGCTTTCTTT
V: TRBV5-6; J: TRBJ2-1; D: .; size: once; CDR3: CASSDPDSYNEQFF; DNA: TGTGCCAGCAGCGACCCGGACAGTTACAATGAGCAGTTCTTC
V: TRBV5-1; J: TRBJ2-4; D: TRBD1; size: .; CDR3: CASSLAGDRGWSIQYF; DNA: TGCGCCAGCAGCTTGGCCGGGGACAGGGGGTGGTCCATTCAGTACTTC
V: TRBV6-1; J: TRBJ2-7; D: .; size: .; CDR3: CASSEYPQSGYEQYF; DNA: TGTGCCAGCAGTGAATATCCCCAAAGCGGCTACGAGCAGTACTTC
V: TRBV5-1; J: TRBJ2-6; D: .; size: .; CDR3: CASSLVGGSGANVLTF; DNA: TGCGCCAGCAGCTTGGTAGGGGGCTCTGGGGCCAACGTCCTGACTTTC
V: TRBV7-9; J: TRBJ2-7; D: .; size: .; CDR3: CASRAGLTGNSYEQYF; DNA: TGTGCCAGCAGAGCTGGTTTGACGGGCAACTCCTACGAGCAGTACTTC
V: TRBV19; J: TRBJ2-7; D: .; size: .; CDR3: CASSIDGGRTPVLYEQYF; DNA: TGTGCCAGTAGTATAGACGGAGGAAGGACACCAGTCCTCTACGAGCAGTACTTC
V: TRBV15; J: TRBJ1-5; D: .; size: once; CDR3: CATSRVRAAYSNQPQHF; DNA: TGTGCCACCAGCAGAGTAAGGGCGGCCTATAGCAATCAGCCCCAGCATTTT
V: TRBV9; J: TRBJ2-3; D: .; size: once; CDR3: CASSTTDTQYF; DNA: TGTGCCAGCAGCACGACAGATACGCAGTATTTT
V: TRBV9; J: TRBJ2-2; D: .; size: .; CDR3: CASSVEQSNVRTGELFF; DNA: TGTGCCAGCAGCGTAGAACAGTCCAACGTAAGGACCGGGGAGCTGTTTTTT
V: TRBV7-2; J: TRBJ2-1; D: .; size: .; CDR3: CASSFVYNEQFF; DNA: TGTGCCAGCAGCTTTGTATACAATGAGCAGTTCTTC
V: TRBV4-3; J: TRBJ1-3; D: .; size: once; CDR3: CASSLELGRNTIYF; DNA: TGCGCCAGCAGCCTTGAGTTAGGTAGAAACACCATATATTTT
V: TRBV18; J: TRBJ2-3; D: .; size: .; CDR3: CASSSPGSRFGTQYF; DNA: TGTGCCAGCTCGTCGCCGGGCTCGAGGTTCGGTACGCAGTATTTT
V: TRBV7-2; J: TRBJ2-3; D: TRBD2; size: .; CDR3: CASSLRVDLAGGKTDTQYF; DNA: TGTGCCAGCAGCTTAAGGGTGGACCTAGCGGGAGGGAAGACAGATACGCAGTATTTT
V: TRBV11-2; J: TRBJ1-2; D: TRBD1; size: .; CDR3: CASSSLPRGQDYGYTF; DNA: TGTGCCAGCAGCTCCCTCCCCCGGGGACAGGACTATGGCTACACCTTC
V: TRBV5-4; J: TRBJ2-2; D: .; size: .; CDR3: CASSAGAGLNTGELFF; DNA: TGTGCCAGCAGCGCCGGAGCCGGACTCAACACCGGGGAGCTGTTTTTT
V: TRBV29-1; J: TRBJ2-1; D: .; size: .; CDR3: CSVEGDRVGGNEQFF; DNA: TGCAGCGTTGAAGGAGACCGGGTTGGGGGCAATGAGCAGTTCTTC
V: TRBV6-5; J: TRBJ1-1; D: .; size: .; CDR3: CASIGNTEAFF; DNA: TGTGCCAGCATTGGGAACACTGAAGCTTTCTTT
V: TRBV5-6; J: TRBJ2-1; D: .; size: once; CDR3: CASSFGAGLREYNEQFF; DNA: TGTGCCAGCAGCTTCGGGGCAGGTCTAAGGGAATACAATGAGCAGTTCTTC
V: TRBV19; J: TRBJ2-1; D: TRBD2; size: once; CDR3: CASSPLRTSVPYNEQFF; DNA: TGTGCCAGTAGTCCCCTCAGGACTAGCGTACCCTACAATGAGCAGTTCTTC
V: TRBV9; J: TRBJ1-2; D: .; size: .; CDR3: CASSVDSGRNYGYTF; DNA: TGTGCCAGCAGCGTAGATTCAGGACGGAACTATGGCTACACCTTC
V: TRBV5-8; J: TRBJ1-2; D: .; size: .; CDR3: CASSQMTILYGYTF; DNA: TGTGCCAGCAGCCAAATGACGATACTATATGGCTACACCTTC
V: TRBV4-3; J: TRBJ2-7; D: .; size: .; CDR3: CASSRRSISYEQYF; DNA: TGCGCCAGCAGCAGGCGGAGCATCTCCTACGAGCAGTACTTC
V: TRBV5-1; J: TRBJ2-7; D: TRBD1; size: .; CDR3: CATSMTGGNYEQYF; DNA: TGCGCCACTTCTATGACAGGGGGAAACTACGAGCAGTACTTC
V: TRBV18; J: TRBJ1-2; D: .; size: .; CDR3: CASSQRLGGANYGYTF; DNA: TGTGCCAGCTCACAACGATTGGGAGGGGCCAACTATGGCTACACCTTC
V: TRBV4-1; J: TRBJ2-1; D: TRBD2; size: .; CDR3: CASSHGTSGRAGEQFF; DNA: TGCGCCAGCAGCCATGGGACTAGCGGGAGGGCCGGTGAGCAGTTCTTC
V: TRBV9; J: TRBJ2-1; D: TRBD2; size: .; CDR3: CASSSGTKPYNEQFF; DNA: TGTGCCAGCAGTTCCGGGACTAAACCCTACAATGAGCAGTTCTTC
V: TRBV2; J: TRBJ1-2; D: TRBD1; size: .; CDR3: CASSRTPRDRVYGYTF; DNA: TGTGCCAGCAGTCGAACACCACGGGACAGGGTGTATGGCTACACCTTC
V: TRBV15; J: TRBJ1-5; D: TRBD1; size: .; CDR3: CATSRPLDRTDQPQHF; DNA: TGTGCCACCAGCAGACCTTTGGACAGGACCGATCAGCCCCAGCATTTT
V: TRBV7-2; J: TRBJ2-6; D: .; size: .; CDR3: CASSLAISGANVLTF; DNA: TGTGCCAGCAGCTTAGCGATATCCGGGGCCAACGTCCTGACTTTC
V: TRBV28; J: TRBJ2-7; D: TRBD1; size: .; CDR3: CASYGPGQGHEQYF; DNA: TGTGCCAGCTATGGGCCGGGACAGGGCCACGAGCAGTACTTC
V: TRBV7-8; J: TRBJ1-1; D: TRBD1; size: .; CDR3: CASSLGGTGWLSEAFF; DNA: TGTGCCAGCAGCTTAGGCGGGACAGGGTGGTTGTCTGAAGCTTTCTTT
V: TRBV7-9; J: TRBJ1-3; D: .; size: .; CDR3: CASSLGISGNTIYF; DNA: TGTGCCAGCAGCTTGGGGATATCTGGAAACACCATATATTTT
V: TRBV28; J: TRBJ1-5; D: .; size: .; CDR3: CASSLPGNQPQHF; DNA: TGTGCCAGCAGTTTACCGGGAAATCAGCCCCAGCATTTT
V: TRBV10-3; J: TRBJ2-5; D: .; size: .; CDR3: CAISESGTWETQYF; DNA: TGTGCCATCAGTGAGTCGGGAACTTGGGAGACCCAGTACTTC
V: TRBV28; J: TRBJ2-1; D: TRBD2; size: .; CDR3: CASSDFGTSGRIGEQFF; DNA: TGTGCCAGCAGTGACTTCGGGACTAGCGGGAGAATTGGTGAGCAGTTCTTC
V: TRBV9; J: TRBJ2-1; D: TRBD2; size: .; CDR3: CASSAMGLAREQFF; DNA: TGTGCCAGCAGCGCCATGGGACTAGCGAGAGAGCAGTTCTTC
V: TRBV19; J: TRBJ2-5; D: .; size: .; CDR3: CASSRSRETQYF; DNA: TGTGCCAGTAGTCGTTCAAGGGAGACCCAGTACTTC